The source of this T cell receptor beta chain is a study of PD-1 blockade in classical Hodgkin lymphoma (dated by TCRdb to 2020 to 2021). About the investigation overall: Nivolumab dosing was 3 mg/kg intravenously every 2 weeks, continuing until either disease progression or unacceptable toxicity. The study used CyTOF and TCR beta sequencing to define a peripheral blood immune signature of response to PD-1 blockade in classical Hodgkin lymphoma.

General findings and caveats noted by the study authors: Baseline TCR diversity was reported to be lower in newly diagnosed patients than in healthy donors, and even lower in relapsed/refractory patients. Among trial patients, those achieving complete response had baseline diversity similar to that of newly diagnosed patients, while diversity was significantly lower in partial responders and progressors. CD4+ but not CD8+ TCR diversity rose significantly by C4D1 (p=0.0027 vs p=0.16), most apparent in complete responders (p=0.02). Patients starting nivolumab less than 1 year after ASCT had lower diversity and were excluded from later analyses to avoid confounding by immune reconstitution. The study was restricted to a single clinical trial cohort, and the causes of repertoire differences, possibly disease activity or prior therapy, were left undefined.

The germline V gene (reference sequence) sets CDR1 to SGHNT and CDR2 to YYREEE. Including cysteine and phenylalanine, the CDR3 has 15 amino acids. Just CDR3 DNA is preserved here, 45 bases in frame from base 1. V has 0 bases trimmed and J has 2 bases trimmed; junction bases matching no gene number 0. As concerns this clone: Its antigen is still unknown. The input lacks base qualities; no much larger clone sits a single base away.

The label giving this sample's time point can be read as: cycle 1 day 1 (C1D1), immediately before nivolumab initiation. Every trial patient had relapsed after autologous stem cell transplantation, and cohorts A, B and C differed in prior brentuximab vedotin exposure. The trial cohort included 55 to 60 patients with relapsed/refractory classical Hodgkin lymphoma, and each patient had a best overall response of complete response, partial response or progressive disease. Trial patients were treated with single-agent nivolumab in the multi-cohort phase II CheckMate 205 trial. An independent review committee assessed best overall response by applying the 2007 International Working Group response criteria. Trial PBMCs were collected just before the start of nivolumab (C1D1) and during therapy at cycle 2 day 1 and cycle 4 day 1. After peripheral blood was drawn into 8 mL Vacutainer Cell Preparation Tubes, PBMCs were isolated by centrifugation and then cryopreserved.

The Qiagen DNeasy kit was used to extract genomic DNA from unsorted PBMCs and from the negatively selected CD4+ and CD8+ fractions. TCR beta CDR3 regions were subjected to amplification by immunoSEQ multiplex PCR with primers that anneal to V and J segments. A synthetic immune receptor repertoire was used to minimize amplification bias, and any residual bias was removed computationally once sequencing was done. The study's own analysis went as follows. Custom Python scripts were used to quantify repertoire diversity as the Shannon entropy index. The unsorted, CD4+ and CD8+ repertoires were each analyzed separately, with the exception of combined analyses, where CD4+ and CD8+ sequences were merged in silico. Clonal expansion was defined as a frequency increase of at least 2-fold after treatment compared with C1D1, and clones undetected at baseline were assigned a pseudocount of 0.5. Clones with 0 or 1 copy at C1D1 were defined as singleton clones, while clones with 2 or more copies were defined as non-singleton clones. By matching protein sequences in sorted samples from the same patient, clones expanded in unsorted samples were annotated as CD4+, CD8+ or unknown. Wilcoxon tests were applied to paired samples to test diversity changes from C1D1 to C4D1. Not all clones reach the TCRdb copy of this immuneACCESS table, which keeps in-frame sequences only. Checked studies attribute under half of the gap to unresolved V genes and leave the rest unexplained. D and trimming come from the DNA, and the V and J calls and clone size come from that table. The sample profile shows tens of thousands of clones; about 77% of them were found once. Of the sample, around 15% is held by the ten largest clones.

Recombination linked TRBV5-4 to TRBJ2-5; TRBD2 aligns with 11 central bases. This specimen was peripheral blood mononuclear cells (PBMCs), taken at baseline. This TCR derives from a human donor with classical Hodgkin lymphoma. The CDR3 protein: CASSLGLAGQETQYF. The nucleotide sequence reads TGTGCCAGCAGCTTGGGACTAGCGGGGCAAGAGACCCAGTACTTC.